This TCR beta chain was sequenced during a study of early T cells in non-severe SARS-CoV-2 infection. Study details: Sequencing was performed on bulk RNA from unsorted whole blood, leaving chains unpaired.

On this clonotype itself: Its antigen is not identified.

Trimming removed 3 bases from V and 5 bases from J, with 13 bases in between. CDR3 size: 13 residues. CDR1 and CDR2 from the germline V gene are DFQATT and SNEGSKA (reference sequence). Study outcomes and limitations: Matches to VDJdb favored anti-spike CD8 responses and missed private and CD4 specificities.

MiXCR was run by TCRdb on the 5' RACE reads, yielding one entry per CDR3 protein. The sample consists of roughly 12,000 distinct CDR3 sequences, about 4.9% of them appearing once. Sequences were obtained from whole blood. This TCR derives from an adult who was a healthcare worker with PCR-confirmed SARS-CoV-2 infection or an uninfected control (not recorded which). The chain joins TRBV20-1 to TRBJ1-1; D is perhaps TRBD1 (5 bases). In DNA, the CDR3 is TGCAGTGCTAGCCAGGGTGGTGCGACTGAAGCTTTCTTT. This sequence encodes CSASQGGATEAFF.